This T cell receptor beta chain stems from a study of OX40 agonist ivuxolimab in advanced cancers. Turning to the study itself: Under the entry rules, prior anti-PD-1, anti-PD-L1 or anti-CTLA-4 therapy was allowed, and around 36% had some.

The trim removed 7 bases at V and 6 bases at J, leaving 9 bases unmatched. Germline CDR1 SQVTM, CDR2 ANQGSEA. The CDR3 has 13 amino acids. On this clone itself: What it recognizes is unknown.

Patients with autoimmune history or systemic immunosuppression were excluded. The protocol was immunoSEQ multiplex PCR, while the TCRdb copy is restricted to in-frame clones and leaves out a portion. The sample comprises roughly 70,000 clones, 87% of which are singletons, and over 2.5% rests with the top ten. The study's findings and limits: Among T cells, CD8+ cells averaged more expanded clones than CD4+ cells.

The TCR was taken from an adult with an advanced solid tumor such as melanoma, head and neck, liver or kidney cancer. The sequences come from CD4+ or CD8+ T cells sorted from blood, collected in a trial of the OX40 agonist ivuxolimab. The gene calls are TRBV29-1 and TRBJ1-2, with TRBD1 identical over 9 bases. The CDR3 sequence is CSAAKGQGDGYTF. As DNA, the CDR3 is TGCAGCGCCGCAAAGGGACAGGGAGATGGCTACACCTTC. The full variable domain, with the rest looked up from reference TRBV29-1 and TRBJ1-2, is SAVISQKPSRDICQRGTSLTIQCQVDSQVTMMFWYRQQPGQSLTLIATANQGSEATYESGFVIDKFPISRPNLTFSTLTVSNMSPEDSSIYLCSAAKGQGDGYTFGSGTRLTVV.